These T cell receptor beta chains were read from a single sample in a study of blood T cell repertoires in COVID-19. TCRdb's copy holds only in-frame clones and misses some; the assay was immunoSEQ multiplex PCR. The sample contains about 14,000 clones, approximately 86% of which appear only once. The specimen was peripheral blood. These receptor sequences come from a man older than 75 with acute or convalescent COVID-19. Each CDR3 is given with its conserved first and last residue.

v_call	cdr3_aa
TRBV30	CAWSLGGETQYF
TRBV6-6	CASRGQPQHQPQHF
TRBV29-1	CSVDRGGTEAFF
TRBV27	CASRGTSGGLYEQYF
TRBV19	CASSINTLNTEAFF
TRBV5-1	CASSLNVGTNEKLFF
TRBV7-9	CASSFTAGTGGSPLHF
TRBV6-2/TRBV6-3	CASSLAGTGGYEQYF
TRBV11-2	CASSFPVGGSEAFF
TRBV24-1	CATSDPGLAKETQYF
TRBV4-1	CASSPKGAREKLFF
TRBV9	CASSVAGGTYNEQFF
TRBV7-9	CASSLAGQGYEQYF
TRBV6-5	CASSLTGVHNSPLHF
TRBV20-1	CSVGGSQVHF
TRBV5-1	CASSLAVYYGYTF
TRBV6-1	CASSEPGHTLPAQHF
TRBV15	CATSRLDRATSYEQYF
TRBV21-1	CASSKGRGGQEQFF
TRBV12-3/TRBV12-4	CASSWRLREKLFF
TRBV11-2	CASSLGAWGNEQFF
TRBV3-1/TRBV3-2	CASSPRDRGANEQFF
TRBV30	CAWSVPVGGIWVNTEAFF
TRBV29-1	CSTRRQGGNTQYF
TRBV7-9	CASSLTGPDSPLHF
TRBV5-8	CASSLAPYRGAGSNQPQHF
TRBV29-1	CSVTWTGNGNTIYF
TRBV21-1	CARKVASHEQYF
TRBV2	CASSGRTGRNQPQHF
TRBV5-1	CASSPGQGLSPLHF
TRBV6-5	CASSASGRGYEQYF
TRBV30	CAWSRQGRAYNEQFF
TRBV11-2	CASSLIPGTHEQYF
TRBV4-2	CASSTAGTSGINEQFF
TRBV11-2	CASSPTSGGKYF
TRBV7-9	CASSPSTGELFF
TRBV5-1	CASSLARTSGGQETQYF
TRBV6-6	CASSFVAGGDEQFF
TRBV2	CASDRDPNEKLFF
TRBV12-3/TRBV12-4	CASSLASEQYF
TRBV5-4	CASSAQKQGAGELFF
TRBV12-3/TRBV12-4	CASSGGTTDTQYF
TRBV5-8	CASSLGGQGLASEQFF
TRBV6-6	CASTPRYRVDYGYTF
TRBV2	CASRTSPASGSTEAFF
TRBV10-2	CASRAGTLSYNEQFF
TRBV6-5	CASSFDTGGSPLHF
TRBV7-2	CASSLRTGHSYEQYF
TRBV4-1	CASSQLRLTGAEDTQYF
TRBV9	CASSLGGGGNEQFF
TRBV6-6	CATKRSGSRDEQFF
TRBV7-8	CASSLGGGGRNTEAFF
TRBV15	CATSRTLGSGYTF